These T cell receptor beta chains were read from a single sample in a study of human T cells and chemical hapten exposure. Using its own MiXCR run on the RACE reads, TCRdb lists one record per CDR3 protein. This table holds 80,000 to 95,000 distinct CDR3 sequences, 11% found once. The starting material was whole blood, obtained in connection with sensitization to the hapten diphenylcyclopropenone (DPC). All receptors derive from a man aged 35 to 55 with alopecia areata. Some clones in this sample may be carry-over from other donors' samples. Each CDR3 is given with its conserved first and last residue. A D gene is named only where the DNA matches it firmly. Some rows mark clone size as missing; the rest say once, few, many or name a class of expanded clone.

>TRBV29-1|few|14|TRBJ2-4|TRBD2
TGCAGCGTTGGAGCGGGAGCAGACAAAAACATTCAGTACTTC
CSVGAGADKNIQYF
>TRBV7-9|.|15|TRBJ2-6|.
TGTGCCAGCAGCAGAATTGGCTCTGGGGCCAACGTCCTGACTTTC
CASSRIGSGANVLTF
>TRBV5-1|few|15|TRBJ2-3|TRBD1
TGCGCCAGCAGCTCCGACAGGGGCGGCGGAGATACGCAGTATTTT
CASSSDRGGGDTQYF
>TRBV7-8|many|17|TRBJ1-5|.
TGTGCCAGCAGCTTAGACCCCAGGACAGTCCGCAATCAGCCCCAGCATTTT
CASSLDPRTVRNQPQHF
>TRBV7-8|.|17|TRBJ1-1|.
TGTGCCAGCAGCTTCATTAGGCACGCCCCAGGGGACACTGAAGCTTTCTTT
CASSFIRHAPGDTEAFF
>TRBV12-3/TRBV12-4|few|12|TRBJ2-7|.
TGTGCCAGCAGTTTTACCCCGATGGAGCAGTACTTC
CASSFTPMEQYF
>TRBV7-2|few|14|TRBJ2-1|.
TGTGCCAGCAGCTCAGTTGGGCGGTTTGATGAGCAGTTCTTC
CASSSVGRFDEQFF
>TRBV6-5|.|12|TRBJ1-1|.
TGTGCCAGCAGCCGGGACTTTCTCGAAGCTTTCTTT
CASSRDFLEAFF
>TRBV2|.|16|TRBJ2-7|TRBD1
TGTGCCAGCAGTGAGAGTCTGGGGACAGGGCTTCGGGAGCAGTACTTC
CASSESLGTGLREQYF
>TRBV18|few|18|TRBJ2-6|.
TGTGCCAGCTCACCACCTCCTCTCGGGTCCTCTGGGGCCAACGTCCTGACTTTC
CASSPPPLGSSGANVLTF
>TRBV6-5|.|12|TRBJ1-6|TRBD1
TGTGCCACATGGGCAGGGGGCATCCCCCTCCACTTT
CATWAGGIPLHF
>TRBV19|few|14|TRBJ2-1|TRBD1
TGTGCCAGTAGTACCCGGACAGGGTCCAATGAGCAGTTCTTC
CASSTRTGSNEQFF
>TRBV19|.|13|TRBJ2-7|TRBD1
TGTGCCAGTACCGGGACAGGGCCCTACGAGCAGTACTTC
CASTGTGPYEQYF
>TRBV28|many|15|TRBJ1-1|TRBD1
TGTGCCAGCAGTTCCTACTGGACAGGGGGAACTGAAGCTTTCTTT
CASSSYWTGGTEAFF
>TRBV7-2|.|14|TRBJ2-7|.
TGTGCCGTCGAAGCATCGGGTTCCCCCTACGAGCAGTACTTC
CAVEASGSPYEQYF
>TRBV29-1|many|12|TRBJ1-1|.
TGCAGCGTTGGTTTAGCGAACACTGAAGCTTTCTTT
CSVGLANTEAFF
>TRBV20-1|few|12|TRBJ2-7|.
TGCAGTGCCACCAGGGGGGTCTACGAGCAGTACTTC
CSATRGVYEQYF
>TRBV6-2/TRBV6-3|.|15|TRBJ2-3|.
TGTGCCAGCACCCCCTACTATACTAGCACAGATACGCAGTATTTT
CASTPYYTSTDTQYF
>TRBV6-2/TRBV6-3|.|13|TRBJ2-3|.
TGTGCCAGCAGCCACGACTACGAGGATACGCAGTATTTT
CASSHDYEDTQYF
>TRBV3-1|few|12|TRBJ2-3|.
TGTGCCAGCAGCCAAGATTTTGCTAGGAAGTATTTT
CASSQDFARKYF
>TRBV21-1|.|14|TRBJ1-2|.
TGTGCCAGCAGCAAATCAGGCAGGGCGGCTGGCTACACCTTC
CASSKSGRAAGYTF
>TRBV20-1|many|14|TRBJ1-3|.
TGCAGTGCAACAGACAGAAGCCGTGGAAACACCATATATTTT
CSATDRSRGNTIYF
>TRBV6-5|medium-sized|14|TRBJ2-5|.
TGTGCCAGCAGGGGACTTAGCGAACAAGAGACCCAGTACTTC
CASRGLSEQETQYF
>TRBV2|few|17|TRBJ2-4|TRBD2
TGTGCCAGCAGCCGATACACTAGCGAGCCCGCCAAAAACATTCAGTACTTC
CASSRYTSEPAKNIQYF
>TRBV2|.|13|TRBJ2-1|.
TGTGCCAGCCGCTGGGACCCCCTGGGTGAGCAGTTCTTC
CASRWDPLGEQFF
>TRBV7-6|.|16|TRBJ2-3|.
TGTGCCAGCAGCTCCCGGGACCCAGCTGACACAGATACGCAGTATTTT
CASSSRDPADTDTQYF
>TRBV3-1|few|13|TRBJ2-1|TRBD1
TGTGCCAGCACCAAGGGACAGACAAATGAGCAGTTCTTC
CASTKGQTNEQFF
>TRBV20-1|.|15|TRBJ2-7|TRBD1
TGCAGTGCTCCGGCGCCAGGACAGGGTGTTAGGGAGCAGTACTTC
CSAPAPGQGVREQYF
>TRBV6-2/TRBV6-3|few|11|TRBJ2-5|.
TGTGCCAGCACCGGACAAGAGACCCAGTACTTC
CASTGQETQYF
>TRBV24-1|few|16|TRBJ2-5|TRBD2
TGTGCCACCAGTGATTTAGGGCTAGCGGGACAAGAGACCCAGTACTTC
CATSDLGLAGQETQYF
>TRBV6-6|few|15|TRBJ2-5|TRBD1
TGTGCCAGCAGTCGCCCGGGACAGGGAGCGGAGACCCAGTACTTC
CASSRPGQGAETQYF
>TRBV6-2/TRBV6-3|many|14|TRBJ1-4|.
TGTGCCAGCAACGATGGATGGTTGGATGAAAAACTGTTTTTT
CASNDGWLDEKLFF
>TRBV12-3/TRBV12-4|.|15|TRBJ2-4|.
TGTGCCAGCAGTTTTGAGACTATCGGCCAAAACATTCAGTACTTC
CASSFETIGQNIQYF
>TRBV12-5|few|18|TRBJ2-3|TRBD2
TGTGCTAGTGGTCCCGGACTAGCGGGAGGGCCTAGCACAGATACGCAGTATTTT
CASGPGLAGGPSTDTQYF
>TRBV30|many|13|TRBJ1-5|TRBD1
TGTGCCTGGGCAGGGGGGGACAATCAGCCCCAGCATTTT
CAWAGGDNQPQHF
>TRBV3-1|many|15|TRBJ1-5|.
TGTGCCAGCAGCCAAGATACACATCTAGGACAGCCCCAGCATTTT
CASSQDTHLGQPQHF
>TRBV18|many|16|TRBJ2-3|TRBD2
TGTGCCAGCTCACCAGGGCGGGAGGAAACCACAGATACGCAGTATTTT
CASSPGREETTDTQYF